Shown below are 21 T cell receptor beta chains from a single sample sequenced in a study of cytomegalovirus exposure and HLA in healthy donors. Researchers ran the PCR with 60 Vbeta and 13 Jbeta primers. Using immunoSEQ multiplex PCR, the repertoire was profiled, and TCRdb retains in-frame clones only, with some absent. The sample lists 150,000 to 200,000 clones, around 80% seen once, with more than 1.5% in the top ten. The sequencing input was PBMCs. These TCRs come from a man aged 18 to 29 in good health and CMV-seronegative.

This clone was seen a few times. The chain uses TRBV6-5 and TRBJ2-5; D not certain. The CDR3 sequence is 15 residues long. V was cut by 4 bases and J by 3 bases, with 15 bases left in between. Germline V gene data show CDR1 as MNHEY and CDR2 as SVGAGI. The CDR3 loop reads CASSSSGSRKETQYF. CDR3 nucleotides: TGTGCCAGCAGTTCATCCGGGTCTCGAAAAGAGACCCAGTACTTC.

The chain recombines TRBV13 with TRBJ2-7; maybe TRBD1 (5 bases). The CDR3 loop spans 14 amino acids. Looked up from germline, CDR1 is PRHDT and CDR2 is FYEKMQ (reference sequence). V lost 2 bases and J 3 bases, leaving 11 bases between the germline ends. CDR3 coding DNA: TGTGCCAGCAGCTTACAGCAGGGCTTCTACGAGCAGTACTTC. Amino acid sequence: CASSLQQGFYEQYF.

The chain is built from TRBV27 and TRBJ2-5, with 8 bases that match TRBD1. Per the germline V gene, CDR1 is MNHEY and CDR2 is SMNVEV (reference sequence). V shed 0 bases and J 1 base; nucleotides not matched to a gene: 1. This CDR3 region has 15 residues. CDR3 residues: CASSLSGQAQETQYF. CDR3 in DNA: TGTGCCAGCAGTTTATCGGGACAGGCCCAAGAGACCCAGTACTTC.

DNA of the CDR3: TGTGCCAGCAGCGTCGGGATGAACACTGAAGCTTTCTTT. Its translation is CASSVGMNTEAFF. The V gene is TRBV9, the J gene TRBJ1-1; D ambiguous. V was trimmed by 2 bases and J by 0 bases, leaving 5 bases between them. The CDR3 runs to 13 residues. Germline V gene sequence: CDR1 SGDLS, CDR2 YYNGEE.

V is TRBV15 and J is TRBJ1-1, with unresolved D. The V and J ends lost 7 bases and 5 bases respectively, with 14 bases between them. There are 13 residues in the CDR3. CDR1 is LNHNV and CDR2 is YYDKDF in the germline V gene (reference sequence). CDR3 nucleotides: TGTGCCACCACCCCTTTCACAAGTACTGAAGCTTTCTTT. It is translated as CATTPFTSTEAFF.

The CDR3 DNA is TGCGCCAGCAGTCAACTACAAGGGGGCGCGAGAAACACCATATATTTT. Encoded protein: CASSQLQGGARNTIYF. The chain has TRBV23-1 and TRBJ1-3; TRBD1 agrees at 7 bases. TRBV23-1 is treated as an ORF (open reading frame) with a function not yet certain. This CDR3 has 16 residues. V lost 2 bases and J lost 5; bases outside the gene matches: 9.

The rearrangement uses TRBV6-5 and TRBJ1-1; no definite D call. The germline V gene has CDR1 MNHEY and CDR2 SVGAGI. This CDR3 has 13 residues. V gave up 0 bases and J gave up 6 bases, with 8 bases separating them. CDR3 nucleotide sequence: TGTGCCAGCAGTTACTCGCGGGTCTCTGAAGCTTTCTTT. Encoded protein: CASSYSRVSEAFF.

This clone was detected once. This chain connects TRBV4-3 to TRBJ2-1, with a possible D match to TRBD2 (6 bases). Germline V gene lookup returns CDR1 LGHNA and CDR2 YSLEER. V lost 5 bases and J lost 6, with 17 bases in between. The CDR3 spans 15 residues. CDR3 nucleotides: TGCGCCAGCAGCGTCCGGGTAGCCGGGGGCAATGAGCAGTTCTTC. Its protein product is CASSVRVAGGNEQFF.

This clone was recorded a few times. The rearrangement uses TRBV19 and TRBJ1-3, with unresolved D. Germline V gene lookup returns CDR1 LNHDA and CDR2 SQIVND (reference sequence). Trimming left V 0 bases short and J 1 base short, with 10 bases between. The CDR3 consists of 16 residues. CDR3 amino acids: CASSIDARGSGNTIYF. The CDR3 coding sequence is TGTGCCAGTAGTATAGATGCGCGGGGTTCTGGAAACACCATATATTTT.

This clone came up once. The gene calls are TRBV7-8 and TRBJ2-1; possibly TRBD2 for D (6 bases). CDR1 and CDR2 from the germline V gene are SGHVS and FQNEAQ. The CDR3 runs 14 residues. Trimming left V 6 bases short and J 10 bases short, with 19 bases between. CDR3 nucleotides: TGTGCCAGCAGACGGACTACCACTAGCAGCGAGCAGTTCTTC. Translating gives CASRRTTTSSEQFF.

The rearrangement joins TRBV5-4 to TRBJ2-1; 7 bases fit TRBD2. From germline, CDR1 is SGHNT and CDR2 YYREEE (reference sequence). The J segment lost 5 bases and the V segment lost 0 bases, leaving 5 bases of the junction unmatched. The length of the CDR3 is 15 residues. In nucleotides, the CDR3 is TGTGCCAGCAGCTTGGACGGGAGGCCGAACAATGAGCAGTTCTTC. Protein: CASSLDGRPNNEQFF.

This chain links TRBV19 with TRBJ2-5; a possible D gene is TRBD2 (6 bases). CDR1 is LNHDA and CDR2 is SQIVND in the germline V gene (reference sequence). CDR3 length equals 13 residues. V lost 7 bases, J lost 4 bases, and 13 bases lay in between. CDR3 nucleotides: TGTGCCAGTAACCAAAGGAGGGGAGAGACCCAGTACTTC. Its protein product is CASNQRRGETQYF.

This clone was recorded a few times. V is TRBV7-8 and J is TRBJ2-7; D unresolved. Germline CDR1 reads SGHVS; CDR2 reads FQNEAQ. The CDR3 covers 17 residues. The ends were cut back, 0 bases at V and 0 bases at J, with 15 bases in the middle. CDR3 in amino acids: CASSLALGGTSSYEQYF. CDR3 nucleotide sequence: TGTGCCAGCAGCTTAGCGCTAGGTGGAACAAGCTCCTACGAGCAGTACTTC.

This sequence joins TRBV9 and TRBJ1-3; TRBD1 is a possible D gene (6 bases). The V end lost 3 bases, the J end lost 3 bases, and 10 bases lay between the germline ends. The CDR3 extends over 14 amino acids. Germline CDR1 is SGDLS and CDR2 is YYNGEE. CDR3 DNA: TGTGCCAGCAGCGCTCAGGGGTATGGAAACACCATATATTTT. Its protein product is CASSAQGYGNTIYF.

Only a few counts were recorded for this clone. This sequence joins TRBV7-8 and TRBJ2-2; TRBD2 matches at 8 bases. In germline, CDR1 is SGHVS, CDR2 FQNEAQ. The CDR3 is 15 residues long. The V and J ends lost 4 bases and 5 bases, in that order; junction bases with no gene match: 6. The CDR3 DNA follows: TGTGCCAGCAGCTCCGGGACTAGGAAGACCGGGGAGCTGTTTTTT. Its protein is CASSSGTRKTGELFF.

V usage is TRBV6-5 and J usage is TRBJ2-1, with a possible D match to TRBD1 (6 bases). CDR1 MNHEY and CDR2 SVGAGI come from the germline V gene. V was clipped by 0 bases and J by 8 bases, with 11 bases between them. The CDR3 sequence is 14 residues long. The CDR3 coding sequence is TGTGCCAGCAGTTACTCGTTTGAGGGGGATGAGCAGTTCTTC. This codes for CASSYSFEGDEQFF.

The rearrangement uses TRBV10-3 and TRBJ1-6; D possibly corresponds to TRBD1 (5 bases). The CDR3 has 14 residues. Trimming removed 4 bases from V and 5 bases from J, with 9 bases in between. Germline CDR1 and CDR2: ENHRY and SYGVKD. The CDR3 spells CAISGGRDNSPLHF. Written as DNA, the CDR3 is TGTGCCATCAGTGGGGGCAGGGATAATTCACCCCTCCACTTT.

V gene TRBV4-1 combines with J gene TRBJ1-1; D gene uncertain. V lost 0 bases, J lost 4 bases, and 12 bases lay in between. CDR3 length equals 15 residues. Germline V gene lookup returns CDR1 MGHRA and CDR2 YSYEKL. CDR3 nucleotide sequence: TGCGCCAGCAGCCAAGATAGTGCTTCGGGCACTGAAGCTTTCTTT. Translation: CASSQDSASGTEAFF.

This sequence joins TRBV7-9 and TRBJ2-4, with D possibly TRBD1 on 5 matching bases. The CDR3 is 14 amino acids. CDR1 is SEHNR, CDR2 FQNEAQ, per germline (reference sequence). V lost 5 bases and J 7 bases, leaving 15 bases between the germline ends. The DNA for the CDR3 is TGTGCCAGCAGCCCTGACAGTGGGGCGAACATTCAGTACTTC. Protein sequence: CASSPDSGANIQYF.

The J gene is TRBJ1-5, the V gene TRBV7-9; 9 bases align to TRBD1. The CDR3 sequence is 16 residues long. Looked up from germline, CDR1 is SEHNR and CDR2 is FQNEAQ (reference sequence). The J segment lost 4 bases and the V segment lost 1 base, leaving 5 bases of the junction unmatched. The CDR3 DNA reads TGTGCCAGCAGCTTAGTCGGGACAGGGCTTAATCAGCCCCAGCATTTT. The encoded protein is CASSLVGTGLNQPQHF.

The genes are TRBV7-3 and TRBJ2-1; 10 bases line up with TRBD2. The V segment lost 0 bases and the J segment 2 bases; nucleotides outside the gene matches: 1. CDR1 is SGHTA and CDR2 is FQGTGA in the germline V gene. CDR3 length equals 16 residues. In DNA, the CDR3 is TGTGCCAGCAGCTTAACCAGCGGGAGGGCCTACAATGAGCAGTTCTTC. It codes for CASSLTSGRAYNEQFF.